The T cell receptor beta chain described here comes from a study of OX40 agonist ivuxolimab in advanced cancers. Looking at the study overall: Ivuxolimab doses were 0.01, 0.1, 0.3, 1.5, 3 or 10 mg/kg every 2 weeks. The mean age was approximately 60 years, ranging from 23 to 79, with about four fifths of participants male. Study-wide results and limits: Dosing at 0.1 to 3.0 mg/kg was accompanied by clonal expansion of CD4+ and CD8+ blood T cells by week 6.

Concerning this clone: As yet, its antigen is unknown.

Excluded were patients having autoimmune disease history or systemic immunosuppression. This table comes from immunoSEQ multiplex PCR, and its TCRdb copy is limited to in-frame clones, with some not included. The sample consists of tens of thousands of clones, about three quarters of them appearing once. V was trimmed by 8 bases and J by 2 bases, leaving 20 bases between them. The CDR3 consists of 15 residues. The germline V gene encodes CDR1 SGHRS and CDR2 YFSETQ. The rearrangement uses TRBV5-1 and TRBJ2-7; maybe TRBD1 (8 bases). Sequencing used CD4+ or CD8+ T cells sorted from blood, obtained in a trial of the OX40 agonist ivuxolimab. This TCR was sampled from an adult with an advanced solid tumor such as melanoma, head and neck, liver or kidney cancer. The CDR3 region is CASSKGGTGTYEQYF. Here the CDR3 DNA reads TGCGCCAGTTCTAAGGGAGGGACAGGAACCTACGAGCAGTACTTC.